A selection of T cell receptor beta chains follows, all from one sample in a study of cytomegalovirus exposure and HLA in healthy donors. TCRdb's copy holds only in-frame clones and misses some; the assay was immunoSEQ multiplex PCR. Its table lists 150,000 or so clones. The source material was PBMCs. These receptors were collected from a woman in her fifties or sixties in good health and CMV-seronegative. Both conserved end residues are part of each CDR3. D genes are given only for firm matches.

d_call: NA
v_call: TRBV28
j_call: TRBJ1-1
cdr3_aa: CASSRSRDTEAFF
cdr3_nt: TGTGCCAGCAGCCGGTCCCGGGACACTGAAGCTTTCTTT

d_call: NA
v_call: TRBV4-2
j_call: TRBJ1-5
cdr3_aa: CASSQRDGLLGGPQHF
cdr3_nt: TGTGCCAGCAGCCAACGGGACGGACTTTTGGGGGGGCCCCAGCATTTT

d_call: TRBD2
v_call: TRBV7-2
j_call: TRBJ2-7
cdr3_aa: CASSFSSLKLAGVSYEQYF
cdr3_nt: TGTGCCAGCAGCTTTTCTTCCCTTAAACTAGCGGGAGTTTCCTACGAGCAGTACTTC

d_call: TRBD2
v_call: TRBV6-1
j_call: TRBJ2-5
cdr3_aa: CASSERTGGPGETQYF
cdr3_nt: TGTGCCAGCAGTGAACGGACGGGAGGGCCAGGGGAGACCCAGTACTTC

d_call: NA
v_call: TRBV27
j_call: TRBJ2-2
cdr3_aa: CASSFGGGTGELFF
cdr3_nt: TGTGCCAGCAGTTTTGGGGGAGGCACCGGGGAGCTGTTTTTT

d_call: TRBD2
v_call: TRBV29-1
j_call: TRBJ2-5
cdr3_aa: CSVEVGEGLAGQETQYF
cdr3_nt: TGCAGCGTTGAAGTAGGTGAAGGACTAGCGGGACAAGAGACCCAGTACTTC

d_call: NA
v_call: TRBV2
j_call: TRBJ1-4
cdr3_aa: CASNPKTATNEKLFF
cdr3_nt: TGTGCCAGCAACCCCAAGACAGCAACTAATGAAAAACTGTTTTTT

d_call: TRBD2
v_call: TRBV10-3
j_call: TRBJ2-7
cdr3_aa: CAISGTGTNYEQYF
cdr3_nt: TGTGCCATCAGTGGCACCGGGACTAACTACGAGCAGTACTTC

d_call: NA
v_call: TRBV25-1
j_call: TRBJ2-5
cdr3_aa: CASSEARVVETQYF
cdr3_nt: TGTGCCAGCAGTGAGGCCAGGGTGGTAGAGACCCAGTACTTC

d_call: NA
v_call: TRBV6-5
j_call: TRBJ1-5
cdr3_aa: CASRDSYNQPQHF
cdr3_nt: TGTGCCAGCAGGGACAGTTACAATCAGCCCCAGCATTTT